This T cell receptor beta chain was observed in a study of shared clonotypes between healthy human individuals. Germline lookup yields CDR1 LGHNA and CDR2 YSLEER. The CDR3 consists of 16 residues. V was pared by 3 bases and J by 2 bases, with 13 bases between. Running of the assay took place at deep level. Splitting of each subset's genomic DNA was done evenly across several immunoSEQ plates. Each unsorted PBMC replicate got 300 ng genomic DNA, around 30,000 genomes. The sequenced material, unsorted PBMC DNA, was run on ten immunoSEQ deep assay plates. TCRdb keeps only in-frame clones here, not all; method: immunoSEQ multiplex PCR. The sample has 75,000 to 100,000 clones; around half are singletons.

Sequencing was done on a sample of PBMCs. This sequence joins TRBV4-3 and TRBJ2-2, with unresolved D. The TCR comes from a woman aged 40 to 55 in good health. Some clones in this sample may be carry-over from other donors' samples. CDR3 in amino acids: CASSHPGRVNTGELFF. For the CDR3, the DNA is TGCGCCAGCAGCCATCCTGGCAGAGTCAACACCGGGGAGCTGTTTTTT.